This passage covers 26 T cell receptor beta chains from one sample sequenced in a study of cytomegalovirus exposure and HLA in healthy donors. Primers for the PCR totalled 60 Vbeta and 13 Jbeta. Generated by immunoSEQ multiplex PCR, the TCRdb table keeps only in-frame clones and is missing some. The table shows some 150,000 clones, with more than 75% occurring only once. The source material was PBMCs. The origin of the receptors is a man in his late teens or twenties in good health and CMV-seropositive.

The DNA for the CDR3 is TGTGCCAGCAGCGGCGGACTAGCGGGAGGACCCTACAATGAGCAGTTCTTC. The encoded protein is CASSGGLAGGPYNEQFF. The V gene is TRBV7-9, the J gene TRBJ2-1, with 14 bases lining up with TRBD2. Germline lookup yields CDR1 SEHNR and CDR2 FQNEAQ (reference sequence). The length of the CDR3 is 17 residues. V lost 5 bases and J lost 2; bases outside the gene matches: 5.

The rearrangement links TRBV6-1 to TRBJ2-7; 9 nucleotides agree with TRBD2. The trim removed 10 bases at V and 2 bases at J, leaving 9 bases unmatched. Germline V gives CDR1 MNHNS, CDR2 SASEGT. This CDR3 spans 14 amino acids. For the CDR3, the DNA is TGTGCCATACATAGCGGGAGCCTCCCCTACGAGCAGTACTTC. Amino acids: CAIHSGSLPYEQYF.

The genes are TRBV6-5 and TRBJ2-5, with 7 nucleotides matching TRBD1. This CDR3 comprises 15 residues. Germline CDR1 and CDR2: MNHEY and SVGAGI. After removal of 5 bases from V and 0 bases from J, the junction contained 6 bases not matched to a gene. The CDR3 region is CASSIRQGYQETQYF. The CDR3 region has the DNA TGTGCCAGCAGTATCCGACAGGGTTACCAAGAGACCCAGTACTTC.

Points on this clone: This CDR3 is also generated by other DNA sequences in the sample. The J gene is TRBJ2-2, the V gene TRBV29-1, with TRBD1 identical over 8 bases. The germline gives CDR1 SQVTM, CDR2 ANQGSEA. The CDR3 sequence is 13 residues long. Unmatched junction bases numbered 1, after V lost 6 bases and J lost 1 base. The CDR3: CSVDRGNTGELFF. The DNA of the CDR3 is TGCAGCGTCGACAGGGGGAACACCGGGGAGCTGTTTTTT.

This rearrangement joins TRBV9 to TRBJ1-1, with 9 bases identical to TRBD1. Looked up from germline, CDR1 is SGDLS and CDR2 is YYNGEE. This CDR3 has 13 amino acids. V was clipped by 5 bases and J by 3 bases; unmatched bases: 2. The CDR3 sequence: CASSWTGDTEAFF. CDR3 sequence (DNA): TGTGCCAGCAGTTGGACAGGGGACACTGAAGCTTTCTTT.

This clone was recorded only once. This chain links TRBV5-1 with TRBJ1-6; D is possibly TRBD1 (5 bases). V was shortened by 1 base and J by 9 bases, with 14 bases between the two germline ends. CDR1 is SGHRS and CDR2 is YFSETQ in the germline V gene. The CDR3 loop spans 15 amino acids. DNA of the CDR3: TGCGCCAGCAGCTTGTCATCAGGGATCGGTTCACCCCTCCACTTT. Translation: CASSLSSGIGSPLHF.

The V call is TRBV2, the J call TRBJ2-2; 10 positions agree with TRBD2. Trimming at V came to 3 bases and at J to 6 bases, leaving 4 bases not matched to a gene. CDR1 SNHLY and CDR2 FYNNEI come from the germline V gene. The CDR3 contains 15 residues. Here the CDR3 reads CASSELAGEAGELFF. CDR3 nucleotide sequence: TGTGCCAGCAGTGAGCTAGCGGGAGAGGCCGGGGAGCTGTTTTTT.

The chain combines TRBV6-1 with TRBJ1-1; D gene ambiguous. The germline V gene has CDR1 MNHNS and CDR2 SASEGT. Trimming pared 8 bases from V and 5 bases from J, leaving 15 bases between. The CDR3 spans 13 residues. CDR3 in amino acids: CASLLERETEAFF. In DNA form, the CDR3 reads TGTGCCAGCCTCCTCGAGAGGGAGACTGAAGCTTTCTTT.

CDR3 nucleotides: TGTGCCAGCAGCTTGCAGGGGGCATGGGATGAGCAGTTCTTC. Amino acid sequence: CASSLQGAWDEQFF. The rearrangement links TRBV7-3 to TRBJ2-1, with 8 bases that match TRBD1. This CDR3 has 14 amino acids. The V and J ends lost 3 bases and 8 bases, in that order; junction bases with no gene match: 6. Germline V lookup: CDR1 SGHTA, CDR2 FQGTGA.

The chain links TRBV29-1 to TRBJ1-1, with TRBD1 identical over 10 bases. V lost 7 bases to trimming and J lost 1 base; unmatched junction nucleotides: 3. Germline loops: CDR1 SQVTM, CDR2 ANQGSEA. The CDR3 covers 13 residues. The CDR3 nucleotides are TGCAGCGGGACAGGGGGAAGGAACACTGAAGCTTTCTTT. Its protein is CSGTGGRNTEAFF.

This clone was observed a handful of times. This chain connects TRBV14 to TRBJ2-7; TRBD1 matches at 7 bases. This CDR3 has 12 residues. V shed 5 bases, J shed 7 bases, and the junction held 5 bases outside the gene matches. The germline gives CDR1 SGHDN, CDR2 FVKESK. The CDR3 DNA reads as TGTGCCAGCAGCGGGGACAGCTGGGAGCAGTACTTC. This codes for CASSGDSWEQYF.

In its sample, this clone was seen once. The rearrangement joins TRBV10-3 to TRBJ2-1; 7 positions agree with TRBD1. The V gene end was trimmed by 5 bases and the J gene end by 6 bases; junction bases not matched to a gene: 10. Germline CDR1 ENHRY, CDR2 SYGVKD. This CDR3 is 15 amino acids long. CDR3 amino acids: CAISQGVFDSNEQFF. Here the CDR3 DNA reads TGTGCCATCAGTCAGGGGGTCTTCGATTCCAATGAGCAGTTCTTC.

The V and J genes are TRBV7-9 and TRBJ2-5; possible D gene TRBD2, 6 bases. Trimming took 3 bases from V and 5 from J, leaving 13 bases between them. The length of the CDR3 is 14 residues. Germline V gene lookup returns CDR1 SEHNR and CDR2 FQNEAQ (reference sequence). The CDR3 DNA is TGTGCCAGCAGCTTGGACTACAACGACGAGACCCAGTACTTC. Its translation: CASSLDYNDETQYF.

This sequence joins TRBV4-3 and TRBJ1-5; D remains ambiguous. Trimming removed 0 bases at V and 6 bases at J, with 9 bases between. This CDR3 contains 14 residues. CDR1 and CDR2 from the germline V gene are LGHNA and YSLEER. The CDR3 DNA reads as TGCGCCAGCAGCCAAGATAGCGGGGTTCAGCCCCAGCATTTT. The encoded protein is CASSQDSGVQPQHF.

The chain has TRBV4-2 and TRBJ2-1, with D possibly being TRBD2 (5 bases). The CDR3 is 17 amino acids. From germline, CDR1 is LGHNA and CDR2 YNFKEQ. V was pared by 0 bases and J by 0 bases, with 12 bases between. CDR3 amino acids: CASSQDTERFSYNEQFF. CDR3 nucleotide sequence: TGTGCCAGCAGCCAAGATACGGAGCGGTTCTCCTACAATGAGCAGTTCTTC.

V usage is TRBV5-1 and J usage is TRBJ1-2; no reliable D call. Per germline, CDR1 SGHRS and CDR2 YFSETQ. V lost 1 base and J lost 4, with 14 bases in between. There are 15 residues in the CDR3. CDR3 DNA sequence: TGCGCCAGCAGCTTGAATAAGGCTGGAGTCTATGGCTACACCTTC. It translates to CASSLNKAGVYGYTF. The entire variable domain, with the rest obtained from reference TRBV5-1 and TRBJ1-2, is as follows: KAGVTQTPRYLIKTRGQQVTLSCSPISGHRSVSWYQQTPGQGLQFLFEYFSETQRNKGNFPGRFSGRQFSNSRSEMNVSTLELGDSALYLCASSLNKAGVYGYTFGSGTRLTVV.

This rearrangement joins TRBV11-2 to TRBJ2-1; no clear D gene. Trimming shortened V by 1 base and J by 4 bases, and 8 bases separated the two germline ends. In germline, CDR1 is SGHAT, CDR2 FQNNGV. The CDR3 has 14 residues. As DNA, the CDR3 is TGTGCCAGCAGCTTAGCGGGTAGATACAATGAGCAGTTCTTC. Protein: CASSLAGRYNEQFF. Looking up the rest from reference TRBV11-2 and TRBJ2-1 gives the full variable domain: EAGVAQSPRYKIIEKRQSVAFWCNPISGHATLYWYQQILGQGPKLLIQFQNNGVVDDSQLPKDRFSAERLKGVDSTLKIQPAKLEDSAVYLCASSLAGRYNEQFFGPGTRLTVL.

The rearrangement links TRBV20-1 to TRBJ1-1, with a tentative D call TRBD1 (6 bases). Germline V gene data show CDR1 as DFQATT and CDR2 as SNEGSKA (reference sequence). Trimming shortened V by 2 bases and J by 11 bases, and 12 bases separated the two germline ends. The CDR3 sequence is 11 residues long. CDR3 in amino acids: CSARSSGEAFF. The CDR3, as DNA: TGCAGTGCTAGATCTTCAGGGGAGGCTTTCTTT.

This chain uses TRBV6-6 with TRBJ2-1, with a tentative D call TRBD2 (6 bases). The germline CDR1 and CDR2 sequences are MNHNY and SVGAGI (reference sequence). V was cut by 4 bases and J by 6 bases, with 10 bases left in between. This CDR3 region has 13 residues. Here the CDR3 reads CASSSGLFNEQFF. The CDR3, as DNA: TGTGCCAGCAGTTCGGGACTTTTCAATGAGCAGTTCTTC.

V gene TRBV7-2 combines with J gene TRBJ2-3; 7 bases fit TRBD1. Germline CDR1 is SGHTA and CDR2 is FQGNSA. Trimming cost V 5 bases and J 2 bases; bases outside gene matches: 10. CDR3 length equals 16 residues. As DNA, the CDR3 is TGTGCCAGCAGCCCGCCGGGACAGATTTTCACAGATACGCAGTATTTT. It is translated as CASSPPGQIFTDTQYF. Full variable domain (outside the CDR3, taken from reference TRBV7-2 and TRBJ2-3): GAGVSQSPSNKVTEKGKDVELRCDPISGHTALYWYRQSLGQGLEFLIYFQGNSAPDKSGLPSDRFSAERTGGSVSTLTIQRTQQEDSAVYLCASSPPGQIFTDTQYFGPGTRLTVL.

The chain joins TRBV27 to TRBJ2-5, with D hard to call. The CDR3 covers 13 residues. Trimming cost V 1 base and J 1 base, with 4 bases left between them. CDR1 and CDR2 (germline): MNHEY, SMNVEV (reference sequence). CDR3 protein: CASSLFRQETQYF. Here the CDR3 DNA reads TGTGCCAGCAGTTTATTCCGCCAAGAGACCCAGTACTTC.

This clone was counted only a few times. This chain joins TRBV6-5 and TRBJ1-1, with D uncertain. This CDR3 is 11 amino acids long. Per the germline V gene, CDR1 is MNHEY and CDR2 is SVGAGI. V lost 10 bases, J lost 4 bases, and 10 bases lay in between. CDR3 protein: CATAEGTEAFF. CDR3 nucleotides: TGTGCCACCGCAGAGGGCACTGAAGCTTTCTTT.

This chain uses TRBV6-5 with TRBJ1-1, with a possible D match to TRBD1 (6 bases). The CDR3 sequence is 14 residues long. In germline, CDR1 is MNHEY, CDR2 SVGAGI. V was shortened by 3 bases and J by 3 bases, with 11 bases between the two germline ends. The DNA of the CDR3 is TGTGCCAGCAGTTATTGGGGGGGCGACACTGAAGCTTTCTTT. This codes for CASSYWGGDTEAFF.

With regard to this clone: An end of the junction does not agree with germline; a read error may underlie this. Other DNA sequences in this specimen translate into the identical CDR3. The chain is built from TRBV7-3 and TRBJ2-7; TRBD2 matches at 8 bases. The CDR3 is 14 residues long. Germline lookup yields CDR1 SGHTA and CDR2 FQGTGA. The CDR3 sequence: CASSLNPGSGGHSF. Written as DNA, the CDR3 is TGTGCCAGCAGCCTTAACCCCGGGAGCGGGGGCCACAGCTTC.

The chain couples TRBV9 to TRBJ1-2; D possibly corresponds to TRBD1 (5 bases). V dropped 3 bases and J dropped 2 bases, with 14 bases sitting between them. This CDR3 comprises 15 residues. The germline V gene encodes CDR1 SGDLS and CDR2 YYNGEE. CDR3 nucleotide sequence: TGTGCCAGCAGCGCTACCCTGGGGCTAAACTATGGCTACACCTTC. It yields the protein CASSATLGLNYGYTF.

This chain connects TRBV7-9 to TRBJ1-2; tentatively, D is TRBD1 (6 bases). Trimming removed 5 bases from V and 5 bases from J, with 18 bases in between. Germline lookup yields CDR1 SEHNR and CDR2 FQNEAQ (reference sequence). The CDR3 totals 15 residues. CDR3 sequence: CASSESGGGLYGYTF. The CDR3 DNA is TGTGCCAGCAGCGAGTCTGGGGGCGGGTTATATGGCTACACCTTC.